Sequencing of this T cell receptor (beta chain) was carried out in a study of identical twins. A universal primer site was incorporated via template switching, and the cDNA contained unique molecular identifiers. One entry per CDR3 protein, called by TCRdb with MiXCR from the 5' RACE reads. Of around 550,000 distinct CDR3 sequences in the sample, approximately 16% are singletons; the top ten hold more than 0.4%. Study results and caveats: Cord blood beta clonotypes that were abundant carried fewer insertions, and memory repertoires showed no such trend. Models came in too low on out-of-frame TCR alpha sharing in monozygotic twins.

Germline CDR1 reads KGHDR; CDR2 reads SFDVKD. V was pared by 5 bases and J by 4 bases, with 7 bases between. The CDR3 sequence is 13 residues long. Details on this clonotype: The target antigen is unknown.

These data are also associated with another study on yellow fever vaccine responses in identical twins.

The chain joins TRBV24-1 to TRBJ2-2; D tentatively reads TRBD1 or TRBD2 (5 bases each). Sequences were obtained from CD4+ T cells sorted from blood. The TCR was taken from a woman between 18 and 30 years old in good health. CDR3 loop: CATSGGTTGELFF. In nucleotides, the CDR3 is TGTGCCACCAGTGGAGGGACCACCGGGGAGCTGTTTTTT.